Each of the 3 T cell receptor beta chains below was sequenced from the same sample in a study of shared clonotypes between healthy human individuals. Profiling relied on immunoSEQ multiplex PCR, and the TCRdb table lists in-frame clones only, not all of them. The data hold about 2.3 million clones, with approximately 93% observed a single time. Sequenced sample: naive CD4+ T cells from PBMCs. Subset: CD45RA+ positively selected. The origin of the receptors is a man between 18 and 29 years old in good health. Some clones in this sample may be carry-over from other donors' samples.

J is TRBJ1-2 and V is TRBV5-1, with 11 bases matching TRBD1. Germline lookup yields CDR1 SGHRS and CDR2 YFSETQ. The V and J ends lost 5 bases and 6 bases, in that order; junction bases with no gene match: 15. CDR3 length equals 17 residues. This CDR3 is CASSSIGQGANLNGYTF. As DNA, the CDR3 is TGCGCCAGCAGTAGTATAGGACAGGGGGCGAATTTGAATGGCTACACCTTC.

This clone occurred a few times. The CDR3 region is CASRVRGGAFF. The CDR3, as DNA: TGTGCCAGCAGGGTCCGCGGCGGAGCTTTCTTT. V is TRBV2 and J is TRBJ1-1; D is unclear. The germline CDR1 and CDR2 sequences are SNHLY and FYNNEI. The CDR3 is made up of 11 amino acids. The germline V and J ends were trimmed by 6 bases and 10 bases, with 12 bases remaining between them.

With respect to this clone: Other DNA sequences in this sample translate to the same CDR3. J is TRBJ2-5 and V is TRBV10-3; D is possibly TRBD1 (5 bases). The germline V gene has CDR1 ENHRY and CDR2 SYGVKD. This CDR3 comprises 11 residues. Here the CDR3 DNA reads TGTGCAACAGGCCCAGGGGAGACCCAGTACTTC. Encoded protein: CATGPGETQYF.